This entry lists 2 T cell receptor beta chains sequenced from one sample in a study of blood T cell repertoires in COVID-19. The table came from immunoSEQ multiplex PCR; TCRdb's copy has only in-frame clones and leaves some out. Of approximately 270,000 clones listed, 80% to 85% are singletons. Material: peripheral blood. Receptors were obtained from a person aged 65-85 years with COVID-19, enrolled during active disease.

The V call is TRBV7-2, the J call TRBJ2-5; maybe TRBD1 (5 bases). Per germline, CDR1 SGHTA and CDR2 FQGNSA. V was trimmed by 2 bases and J by 4 bases, leaving 11 bases between them. CDR3 length: 14 residues. CDR3 in amino acids: CASSLQGSGETQYF. As DNA, the CDR3 is TGTGCCAGCAGCTTACAGGGTTCGGGAGAGACCCAGTACTTC.

This clone was recorded only once. The rearrangement links TRBV28 to TRBJ2-1; 8 bases line up with TRBD1. Germline lookup yields CDR1 MDHEN and CDR2 SYDVKM. This CDR3 has 16 amino acids. V was pared by 8 bases and J by 7 bases, with 16 bases of the junction left unmatched. CDR3 DNA: TGTGCCAGCTTCCCACCGACAGGGGATGTCGGGAATGAGCAGTTCTTC. This codes for CASFPPTGDVGNEQFF.